Included here is one T cell receptor beta chain sequence, with context. No antigen is known for it. The sample originates from a study of blood T cells in healthy people across ages. Study results and caveats: TCR beta diversity tracked closely with naive T cell percentage. Naive CD4+ cells and diversity were both higher in long-lived donors than in aged donors.

Primed by a sample-barcoded 5' primer and a J-beta primer mix, a second PCR proceeded for about 6 to 11 cycles. A 12-random-nucleotide template-switch adaptor tagged each cDNA molecule. TCRdb used MiXCR to reprocess the 5' RACE reads, holding one entry per CDR3 protein. This sample has 1,300,000 or so distinct CDR3 sequences, with roughly 64% found just once. This CDR3 is built from 15 residues. The germline V and J ends were trimmed by 11 bases and 3 bases, with 21 bases remaining between them. The germline gives CDR1 SGHTA, CDR2 FQGNSA. This sequence originates from a man aged 18 to 30 in good health. The chain uses TRBV7-2 and TRBJ2-3, with TRBD1 as a possible D gene (5 bases). Sequences were obtained from blood. The CDR3 DNA sequence: TGTGCCGGGGCGAGCCAGACAACGTCGACAGATACGCAGTATTTT. Its protein product is CAGASQTTSTDTQYF.